These 26 T cell receptor beta chains were all obtained from the same sample, sequenced in a study of shared clonotypes between healthy human individuals. Produced via immunoSEQ multiplex PCR; TCRdb's table is partial and in-frame only. This sample has a few hundred thousand clones, with roughly 97% found just once. The specimen sequenced was naive CD4+ T cells sorted from blood. Subset indicated: CD45RA+ positively selected. The receptors derive from a woman between 25 and 40 years old in good health.

This chain uses TRBV6-5 with TRBJ1-1; 9 bases agree with TRBD1. CDR3 size: 14 residues. CDR1 is MNHEY and CDR2 is SVGAGI in the germline V gene. Unmatched junction bases numbered 3, after V lost 6 bases and J lost 1 base. CDR3 sequence: CASRRTGENTEAFF. In DNA, the CDR3 is TGTGCCAGCAGACGGACAGGGGAGAACACTGAAGCTTTCTTT.

V usage is TRBV28 and J usage is TRBJ2-7, with D possibly matching TRBD1 (6 bases). Deletions cut 6 bases from V and 5 bases from J, with 11 bases between. The CDR3 runs 12 residues. Germline V gene lookup returns CDR1 MDHEN and CDR2 SYDVKM. The CDR3 DNA follows: TGTGCCAGCAGGCCAGACAGGAACGAGCAGTACTTC. Residues: CASRPDRNEQYF.

The CDR3 DNA follows: TGCGCCAGCAGTGATACAGGGCGGAACTATGGCTACACCTTC. It specifies CASSDTGRNYGYTF. The J gene is TRBJ1-2, the V gene TRBV10-2; D may be TRBD1 (6 bases). Trimming left V 3 bases short and J 2 bases short, with 10 bases between. CDR1 and CDR2 (germline): WSHSY, SAAADI. CDR3 length: 14 amino acids.

The table lists this clone with a count of one. The chain recombines TRBV27 with TRBJ2-7, with D tentatively TRBD1 (6 bases). The CDR3 has 15 amino acids. Trimming left V 5 bases short and J 4 bases short, with 18 bases between. Germline V CDR1 and CDR2: MNHEY, SMNVEV (reference sequence). The CDR3 spells CASSASKRGQYEQYF. CDR3 DNA sequence: TGTGCCAGCAGTGCTTCAAAGAGAGGACAGTACGAGCAGTACTTC.

V usage is TRBV19 and J usage is TRBJ1-5; D is unresolved. With 4 bases removed from V and 0 bases from J, the gap between germline ends came to 10 bases. Germline-derived CDR1 and CDR2 are LNHDA and SQIVND (reference sequence). CDR3 size: 15 residues. CDR3 amino acids: CASSSWRYSNQPQHF. DNA of the CDR3: TGTGCCAGTAGTAGTTGGCGCTATAGCAATCAGCCCCAGCATTTT. Based on the CDR3 plus reference TRBV19 and TRBJ1-5, the full variable domain is DGGITQSPKYLFRKEGQNVTLSCEQNLNHDAMYWYRQDPGQGLRLIYYSQIVNDFQKGDIAEGYSVSREKKESFPLTVTSAQKNPTAFYLCASSSWRYSNQPQHFGDGTRLSIL.

This clone appeared a single time. In DNA form, the CDR3 reads TGTGCCAGCAGTACCTTGACGGCGAACACTGAAGCTTTCTTT. Residues: CASSTLTANTEAFF. The chain is built from TRBV2 and TRBJ1-1; no clear D gene. The V end was cut by 5 bases, the J end by 1 base, with 11 bases between. The CDR3 is made up of 14 amino acids. Germline assignment: CDR1 SNHLY and CDR2 FYNNEI.

This chain links TRBV11-2 with TRBJ1-1, with 8 bases identical to TRBD1. Germline assignment: CDR1 SGHAT and CDR2 FQNNGV. With 5 bases clipped from V and 12 bases from J, the junction kept 5 bases outside the gene matches. This CDR3 is built from 11 residues. The CDR3: CASSPRTGTFF. The CDR3 DNA is TGTGCCAGCAGCCCCCGGACAGGGACTTTCTTT.

The chain employs TRBV25-1 and TRBJ1-1, with D unclear. This CDR3 comprises 17 residues. The germline CDR1 and CDR2 sequences are MGHDK and SYGVNS. V shed 2 bases and J shed 1 base, with 17 bases lying between them. The CDR3 bases are TGTGCCAGCAGTGAACTTGATCTGGGCTCCCCGAACACTGAAGCTTTCTTT. Residues: CASSELDLGSPNTEAFF.

The chain's CDR3 is CASSAPSQVNQPQHF. The CDR3 DNA follows: TGTGCCAGTAGTGCCCCCAGCCAAGTTAATCAGCCCCAGCATTTT. The gene calls are TRBV19 and TRBJ1-5; no clear D gene. CDR1 and CDR2 (germline): LNHDA, SQIVND (reference sequence). The CDR3 spans 15 residues. Trimming pared 5 bases from V and 4 bases from J, leaving 15 bases between.

V and J are TRBV6-1 and TRBJ1-5; D call uncertain. This CDR3 contains 17 residues. The ends were cut back, 2 bases at V and 0 bases at J, with 14 bases in the middle. CDR1 is MNHNS, CDR2 SASEGT, per germline. CDR3 protein: CASSERGSYYSNQPQHF. CDR3 in DNA: TGTGCCAGCAGTGAACGTGGCAGCTACTATAGCAATCAGCCCCAGCATTTT.

CDR3 nucleotides: TGTGCCATCAGTGAGTACGGGGCCATGAACACTGAAGCTTTCTTT. Translating it yields CAISEYGAMNTEAFF. This sequence joins TRBV10-3 and TRBJ1-1; maybe TRBD1 (5 bases). CDR3 size: 15 residues. V gave up 1 base and J gave up 0 bases, with 9 bases separating them. Germline CDR1 reads ENHRY; CDR2 reads SYGVKD.

The chain employs TRBV5-4 and TRBJ1-3; D is unresolved. V lost 4 bases and J 4 bases, leaving 9 bases between the germline ends. The germline V gene encodes CDR1 SGHNT and CDR2 YYREEE (reference sequence). This CDR3 is 13 amino acids long. The DNA for the CDR3 is TGTGCCAGCAGCCCGGATCGAGGAAACACCATATATTTT. Protein: CASSPDRGNTIYF.

The chain has TRBV14 and TRBJ2-7, with D tentatively TRBD1 (6 bases). The CDR3 is 16 amino acids. Germline V gives CDR1 SGHDN, CDR2 FVKESK. Trimming cost V 4 bases and J 2 bases, with 18 bases left between them. The CDR3 sequence is CASSPGHKGLTYEQYF. The DNA of the CDR3 is TGTGCCAGCAGCCCGGGACACAAAGGATTAACCTACGAGCAGTACTTC.

Written as DNA, the CDR3 is TGCGCCAGCAGTGATTTCGGTGGGCCAAAGCAGTTCTTC. It yields the protein CASSDFGGPKQFF. This sequence joins TRBV10-1 and TRBJ2-1; D is undetermined. The CDR3 loop spans 13 amino acids. CDR1 is WNHNN and CDR2 is SYGVQD in the germline V gene (reference sequence). V lost 3 bases to trimming and J lost 11 bases, with 14 bases between them.

The chain carries TRBV10-3 and TRBJ2-7; the D is unclear. The CDR3 is 15 amino acids. Germline assignment: CDR1 ENHRY and CDR2 SYGVKD. The germline V and J ends were trimmed by 0 bases and 1 base, with 10 bases remaining between them. The CDR3: CAISESSLQSYEQYF. For the CDR3, the DNA is TGTGCCATCAGTGAGTCGAGCCTCCAATCCTACGAGCAGTACTTC.

V usage is TRBV4-1 and J usage is TRBJ1-6; TRBD1 might be the D (5 bases). Trimming cost V 4 bases and J 8 bases, with 21 bases left between them. Germline V CDR1 and CDR2: MGHRA, YSYEKL. This CDR3 contains 17 residues. The CDR3 nucleotides read TGCGCCAGCAGCCTGGGGCAAGCGAGAAGGCGTTATTCACCCCTCCACTTT. Protein product: CASSLGQARRRYSPLHF.

V is TRBV7-9 and J is TRBJ1-2, with TRBD1 matching over 8 bases. This CDR3 has 13 amino acids. The V gene's germline CDR1 is SEHNR and CDR2 FQNEAQ (reference sequence). V lost 5 bases and J lost 3; bases outside the gene matches: 2. Here the CDR3 DNA reads TGTGCCAGCAGCCGGGGACAGGACTATGGCTACACCTTC. This encodes CASSRGQDYGYTF.

The rearrangement uses TRBV29-1 and TRBJ2-7; D is uncertain. The CDR3 spans 13 residues. Germline assignment: CDR1 SQVTM and CDR2 ANQGSEA. The ends were cut back, 6 bases at V and 4 bases at J, with 16 bases in the middle. The CDR3 region is CSVLTGGVYEQYF. In DNA form, the CDR3 reads TGCAGCGTCCTAACTGGTGGGGTATACGAGCAGTACTTC.

V usage is TRBV28 and J usage is TRBJ2-7; D may be TRBD2 (5 bases). Germline V gene lookup returns CDR1 MDHEN and CDR2 SYDVKM. V lost 4 bases, J lost 4 bases, and 20 bases lay in between. The CDR3 contains 16 residues. The CDR3 reads CASSSGSAASRYEQYF. CDR3 coding DNA: TGTGCCAGCAGTTCAGGTTCAGCGGCGAGTAGATACGAGCAGTACTTC.

The V gene is TRBV4-1, the J gene TRBJ1-5, with 8 nucleotides matching TRBD1. Germline V gives CDR1 MGHRA, CDR2 YSYEKL. The CDR3 has 16 residues. V lost 2 bases and J lost 8; bases outside the gene matches: 11. CDR3 DNA: TGCGCCAGCAGCCAAACAACAGGGGGTTATTTCGAGCCCCAGCATTTT. Encoded protein: CASSQTTGGYFEPQHF.

V and J are TRBV4-1 and TRBJ2-7, with 11 bases lining up with TRBD2. Trimming took 4 bases from V and 1 from J; bases not matched to a gene: 9. Germline CDR1 MGHRA, CDR2 YSYEKL. CDR3 length equals 17 residues. DNA for the CDR3: TGCGCCAGCAGCCGCCTACCACTAGCGGGAGTGTCCTACGAGCAGTACTTC. Its translation: CASSRLPLAGVSYEQYF.

CDR3 in DNA: TGTGCCAGCTCAGTACTTTACAATGAGCAGTTCTTC. It specifies CASSVLYNEQFF. V usage is TRBV18 and J usage is TRBJ2-1; D ambiguous. The V gene lost 5 bases and the J gene lost 4 bases, with 6 bases spanning the gap. Germline V gene sequence: CDR1 KGHSH, CDR2 LQKENI. This CDR3 has 12 amino acids. Full variable domain (missing parts from reference TRBV18 and TRBJ2-1): NAGVMQNPRHLVRRRGQEARLRCSPMKGHSHVYWYRQLPEEGLKFMVYLQKENIIDESGMPKERFSAEFPKEGPSILRIQQVVRGDSAAYFCASSVLYNEQFFGPGTRLTVL.

CDR3 sequence (DNA): TGTGCCAGCAGAGGCACCGGTCGGAACACTGAAGCTTTCTTT. This sequence encodes CASRGTGRNTEAFF. The V and J genes are TRBV28 and TRBJ1-1; D is unresolved. This CDR3 contains 14 residues. The germline V gene has CDR1 MDHEN and CDR2 SYDVKM. With 6 bases removed from V and 1 base from J, the gap between germline ends came to 12 bases.

The chain couples TRBV6-6 to TRBJ1-5, with D unclear. There are 14 residues in the CDR3. The V gene lost 7 bases and the J gene lost 3 bases, with 13 bases spanning the gap. Per germline, CDR1 MNHNY and CDR2 SVGAGI (reference sequence). In DNA, the CDR3 is TGTGCCAGCAACAGCCCGGGGTCCAATCAGCCCCAGCATTTT. It yields the protein CASNSPGSNQPQHF.

CDR3 sequence reads: CASSFKGQRNEKLFF. As DNA, the CDR3 is TGTGCCAGCAGCTTTAAGGGACAGCGTAATGAAAAACTGTTTTTT. The chain couples TRBV11-2 to TRBJ1-4; TRBD1 agrees at 7 bases. The CDR3 is 15 residues long. V trimming: 3 bases; J trimming: 4 bases; junction bases outside the gene matches: 5. Germline CDR1 reads SGHAT; CDR2 reads FQNNGV. Together with reference TRBV11-2 and TRBJ1-4, the CDR3 gives the full variable domain: EAGVAQSPRYKIIEKRQSVAFWCNPISGHATLYWYQQILGQGPKLLIQFQNNGVVDDSQLPKDRFSAERLKGVDSTLKIQPAKLEDSAVYLCASSFKGQRNEKLFFGSGTQLSVL.

The V call is TRBV7-6, the J call TRBJ2-7, with 7 bases lining up with TRBD2. The CDR3 loop spans 13 amino acids. CDR1 and CDR2 from the germline V gene are SGHVS and FNYEAQ. The J segment lost 5 bases and the V segment lost 6 bases, leaving 7 bases of the junction unmatched. The CDR3 DNA is TGTGCCAGCAGGGCGGCGGGAGAGGACGAGCAGTACTTC. It translates to CASRAAGEDEQYF.